Listed below are T cell receptor beta chains from one sample, sequenced in a study of blood T cell repertoires in COVID-19. Some clones are missing from TCRdb's copy, which holds only in-frame ones; the method was immunoSEQ multiplex PCR. This sample has about 230,000 clones, with roughly 88% found just once. Material: peripheral blood. All receptors derive from a woman aged 40 to 55 who had recovered from COVID-19. CDR3s leave out the opening cysteine and the closing phenylalanine or tryptophan. A D gene is named only where the DNA matches it firmly. Clone size is not always given. Where it is, it says once, few, many or a class for expanded clones.

j_gene: TRBJ2-7; d_gene: NA; abundance: NA; v_gene: TRBV3-1/TRBV3-2; CDR3aa: ASSQASGEQY
j_gene: TRBJ1-2; d_gene: TRBD1; abundance: NA; v_gene: TRBV4-1; CDR3aa: ASSQIDRGRHYGYT
j_gene: TRBJ2-2; d_gene: TRBD2; abundance: NA; v_gene: TRBV3-1/TRBV3-2; CDR3aa: ASSQVAAGGVAGELF
j_gene: TRBJ1-3; d_gene: TRBD1; abundance: NA; v_gene: TRBV7-9; CDR3aa: ASSRQGVQNTIY
j_gene: TRBJ2-5; d_gene: TRBD2; abundance: NA; v_gene: TRBV6-2/TRBV6-3; CDR3aa: ASRYATSGGEQETQY
j_gene: TRBJ2-3; d_gene: NA; abundance: NA; v_gene: TRBV7-2; CDR3aa: ASSFIRSADTQY
j_gene: TRBJ1-1; d_gene: NA; abundance: NA; v_gene: TRBV18; CDR3aa: ASSPAGGDTEAF
j_gene: TRBJ2-2; d_gene: NA; abundance: few; v_gene: TRBV24-1; CDR3aa: ATSGPPGSPGELF
j_gene: TRBJ1-3; d_gene: NA; abundance: NA; v_gene: TRBV19; CDR3aa: ASRISGLPGNTIY
j_gene: TRBJ2-3; d_gene: TRBD1; abundance: NA; v_gene: TRBV7-9; CDR3aa: ASSLGGTGPTDTQY
j_gene: TRBJ1-1; d_gene: TRBD1; abundance: NA; v_gene: TRBV2; CDR3aa: ASQSQGGTEAF
j_gene: TRBJ2-5; d_gene: TRBD2; abundance: NA; v_gene: TRBV10-3; CDR3aa: AIRAGTSGVETQY
j_gene: TRBJ1-1; d_gene: NA; abundance: medium-sized; v_gene: TRBV6-2/TRBV6-3; CDR3aa: ASSPVSMNTEAF
j_gene: TRBJ2-3; d_gene: TRBD2; abundance: NA; v_gene: TRBV9; CDR3aa: ASSPRLATDTQY
j_gene: TRBJ2-5; d_gene: TRBD1; abundance: few; v_gene: TRBV6-5; CDR3aa: ASSSRTGGKETQY
j_gene: TRBJ2-1; d_gene: TRBD2; abundance: NA; v_gene: TRBV10-3; CDR3aa: AISEAGGPNEQF
j_gene: TRBJ2-3; d_gene: TRBD2; abundance: NA; v_gene: TRBV19; CDR3aa: ASSNLAGAHLSQY
j_gene: TRBJ1-1; d_gene: NA; abundance: NA; v_gene: TRBV6-5; CDR3aa: ASSYRRRGRSEAF
j_gene: TRBJ2-3; d_gene: TRBD2; abundance: NA; v_gene: TRBV5-1; CDR3aa: ASSLSGRGAVDTQY
j_gene: TRBJ2-7; d_gene: TRBD1; abundance: NA; v_gene: TRBV6-5; CDR3aa: ASSTRDRAHEQY
j_gene: TRBJ1-2; d_gene: TRBD1; abundance: few; v_gene: TRBV7-9; CDR3aa: ASSPGRTGNVYGYT
j_gene: TRBJ2-7; d_gene: NA; abundance: NA; v_gene: TRBV7-2; CDR3aa: ASTPGQRVYEQY
j_gene: TRBJ2-7; d_gene: TRBD1; abundance: NA; v_gene: TRBV7-8; CDR3aa: ASSPQGARNEQY
j_gene: TRBJ1-1; d_gene: TRBD1; abundance: NA; v_gene: TRBV6-5; CDR3aa: ASTFQGGNTEAF
j_gene: TRBJ1-1; d_gene: NA; abundance: NA; v_gene: TRBV7-9; CDR3aa: ASTSLTEAF
j_gene: TRBJ2-3; d_gene: TRBD2; abundance: NA; v_gene: TRBV3-1/TRBV3-2; CDR3aa: ASSPTRTSGGAQY
j_gene: TRBJ1-5; d_gene: NA; abundance: NA; v_gene: TRBV6-1; CDR3aa: ASSEQPGLADQPQH
j_gene: TRBJ1-2; d_gene: TRBD1; abundance: NA; v_gene: TRBV13; CDR3aa: ASSQGQGYT
j_gene: TRBJ2-2; d_gene: NA; abundance: NA; v_gene: TRBV19; CDR3aa: ASSILQLTGELF
j_gene: TRBJ2-3; d_gene: NA; abundance: NA; v_gene: TRBV18; CDR3aa: ASSPQLGLAGTDTQY
j_gene: TRBJ2-1; d_gene: NA; abundance: NA; v_gene: TRBV29-1; CDR3aa: SGGGGNRHNEQF
j_gene: TRBJ1-2; d_gene: NA; abundance: few; v_gene: TRBV12-3/TRBV12-4; CDR3aa: ASSFLTNYGYT
j_gene: TRBJ1-2; d_gene: TRBD1; abundance: NA; v_gene: TRBV27; CDR3aa: ASSFRHGQGFDGYT
j_gene: TRBJ2-5; d_gene: NA; abundance: NA; v_gene: TRBV6-5; CDR3aa: ASSSVANPEETQY
j_gene: TRBJ1-6; d_gene: NA; abundance: NA; v_gene: TRBV6-6; CDR3aa: ASSNTPSMQNSPLH
j_gene: TRBJ2-1; d_gene: NA; abundance: NA; v_gene: TRBV30; CDR3aa: AWSAFNEQF
j_gene: TRBJ1-2; d_gene: TRBD1; abundance: NA; v_gene: TRBV19; CDR3aa: ASSPRTGSYGYT
j_gene: TRBJ1-2; d_gene: TRBD1; abundance: NA; v_gene: TRBV5-6; CDR3aa: ASYGAGRDRGYYGYT
j_gene: TRBJ1-5; d_gene: TRBD1; abundance: NA; v_gene: TRBV19; CDR3aa: ASSPDRENQPQH
j_gene: TRBJ2-3; d_gene: NA; abundance: NA; v_gene: TRBV19; CDR3aa: ASENTGDTQY
j_gene: TRBJ2-7; d_gene: TRBD1; abundance: NA; v_gene: TRBV4-3; CDR3aa: ASSQEDRGIYEQY
j_gene: TRBJ2-5; d_gene: NA; abundance: NA; v_gene: TRBV9; CDR3aa: ASSVSLASETQY
j_gene: TRBJ1-2; d_gene: NA; abundance: NA; v_gene: TRBV5-1; CDR3aa: ASSLTGEYGYT
j_gene: TRBJ2-1; d_gene: TRBD2; abundance: NA; v_gene: TRBV9; CDR3aa: ASSGAGVNEQF
j_gene: TRBJ2-3; d_gene: TRBD2; abundance: NA; v_gene: TRBV19; CDR3aa: ASSIGSGGPDTQY
j_gene: TRBJ1-6; d_gene: TRBD1; abundance: NA; v_gene: TRBV11-3; CDR3aa: ASSLEAGGNSPLH
j_gene: TRBJ2-7; d_gene: TRBD1; abundance: NA; v_gene: TRBV7-9; CDR3aa: ASSKTQGGFYEQY
j_gene: TRBJ2-5; d_gene: TRBD2; abundance: NA; v_gene: TRBV3-1/TRBV3-2; CDR3aa: ASSPSGTSGGKQETQY
j_gene: TRBJ2-6; d_gene: NA; abundance: NA; v_gene: TRBV7-2; CDR3aa: ASSSRVPVSGANVLT
j_gene: TRBJ2-2; d_gene: NA; abundance: NA; v_gene: TRBV9; CDR3aa: ASSGAAGELF
j_gene: TRBJ1-2; d_gene: NA; abundance: NA; v_gene: TRBV7-2; CDR3aa: ASSLADRAGYT
j_gene: TRBJ2-3; d_gene: NA; abundance: once; v_gene: TRBV12-5; CDR3aa: ASAWGGDTQY
j_gene: TRBJ2-7; d_gene: NA; abundance: NA; v_gene: TRBV30; CDR3aa: AWSVVQYEQY